This TCR beta chain was obtained from a study of CD8 T cells in Susac syndrome (dated by TCRdb to about 2019). A note on the overall study: Among the Susac syndrome patients who were sequenced, clinically active disease was present in more than 5 and clinical remission was observed in roughly eight. Susac syndrome patients were therapy-naive, on corticosteroids (some also receiving IVIg), or on IVIg alone at blood withdrawal. The study used repertoire sequencing to test whether antigen drove CD8+ T cell activation and differentiation in Susac syndrome. The clonality of the CD8+ T cell repertoire was compared across 12 healthy donors, roughly 14 Susac syndrome patients and around 16 multiple sclerosis patients. On the study overall, not on this receptor specifically: Clonal expansion was seen in Susac syndrome CD8+ repertoires, peaking in CD8+ TEMRA cells and being greater in clinically active patients than in remitting ones. The study acknowledged that relatively few individuals were included in the TCR sequencing and HLA analysis. Sixteen and five Susac-specific public clones were found in the total CD8+ and CD8+ TEMRA repertoires, respectively.

RNA was extracted using the RNeasy kit, and roughly 0.5 to 1 microgram was reverse transcribed with random hexamers. The immunoSEQ multiplex PCR assay, which covers 54 Vbeta and 13 Jbeta segments, was used to amplify TCR beta CDR3 regions. Bias from PCR amplification was corrected by using a synthetic template baseline for primer optimization and for computational correction. On the study's bioinformatics: Reads were annotated to V, D and J genes per IMGT and analyzed with immunoSEQ Analyzer, keeping only productive sequences. To calculate clonality, Shannon entropy was normalized by log2 of the number of productive unique sequences and then subtracted from one. For each patient and control, public and private clones were evaluated among the 100 most prevalent clones. A clone was defined as Susac-specific if it was absent from the healthy and MS cohorts, from roughly 990 published viral clones and from other ImmuneACCESS disease sequences. In-frame beta chains were kept once TCRdb had trimmed the public reads at Q25 with fastp and called clones with MiXCR. Entries are consolidated by CDR3 protein sequence, retaining the most common genes and DNA. V and J calls and clone size were set by TCRdb, not the authors. This sample is represented by approximately 50,000 distinct CDR3 sequences; about 95% of them were singletons. The ten largest clones take up roughly 0.8% of the sample.

About this clonotype itself: This clone's antigen is unknown. One base away there is no much larger clone; base qualities are not given.

Peripheral blood CD8+ and CD4+ T cells from healthy donors, Susac syndrome patients and multiple sclerosis patients were profiled by high-throughput TCR beta sequencing. Recently defined diagnostic criteria for definite or probable disease were met by the Susac syndrome patients. Bulk CD8+ and CD4+ T cells were purified by magnetic negative isolation, whereas CD8+ TEMRA cells were enriched by FACS. Blood was collected in EDTA tubes and processed within 24 hours, with PBMCs isolated through density gradient centrifugation. PBMCs intended for TCR sequencing were cryopreserved in liquid nitrogen and thawed later in a water bath at 37 degrees C. A purity of at least 90% was achieved for sorted or isolated CD4+, CD8+ and CD8+ TEMRA cells. The germline V end is reduced by 4 bases and the J end by 3 bases; junction bases left unmatched: 1. CDR1 SEHNR and CDR2 FQNEAQ are derived from the germline V gene (reference sequence). From the cysteine through the phenylalanine, the CDR3 covers 13 amino acids. The read is trimmed to its CDR3 DNA, 39 bases read in frame from base 1.

The chain uses TRBV7-9 and TRBJ2-7; 9 middle bases align to TRBD1. The sequencing input was CD8+ T cells from PBMCs. The sequence was collected from a human donor with Susac syndrome. The CDR3 region reads CASSSTGGYEQYF. The nucleotide sequence is TGTGCCAGCAGCTCGACAGGGGGCTACGAGCAGTACTTC.